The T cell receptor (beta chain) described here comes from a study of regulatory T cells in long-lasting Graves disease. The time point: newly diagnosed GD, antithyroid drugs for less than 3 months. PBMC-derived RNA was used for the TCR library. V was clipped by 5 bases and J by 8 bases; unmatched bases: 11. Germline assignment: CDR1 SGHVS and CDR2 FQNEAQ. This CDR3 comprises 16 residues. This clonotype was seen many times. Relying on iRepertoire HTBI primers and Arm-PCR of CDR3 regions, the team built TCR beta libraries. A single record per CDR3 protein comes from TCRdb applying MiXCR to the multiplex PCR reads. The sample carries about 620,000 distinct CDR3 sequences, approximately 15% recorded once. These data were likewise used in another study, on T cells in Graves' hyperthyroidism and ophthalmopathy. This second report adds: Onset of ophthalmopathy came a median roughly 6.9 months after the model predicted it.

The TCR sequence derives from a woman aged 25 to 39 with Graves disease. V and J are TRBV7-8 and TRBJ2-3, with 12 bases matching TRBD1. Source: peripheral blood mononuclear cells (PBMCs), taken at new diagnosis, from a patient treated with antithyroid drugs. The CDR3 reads CASSKGQGALSGTQYF. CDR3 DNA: TGTGCCAGCAGCAAGGGACAGGGGGCGCTTTCCGGTACGCAGTATTTT.